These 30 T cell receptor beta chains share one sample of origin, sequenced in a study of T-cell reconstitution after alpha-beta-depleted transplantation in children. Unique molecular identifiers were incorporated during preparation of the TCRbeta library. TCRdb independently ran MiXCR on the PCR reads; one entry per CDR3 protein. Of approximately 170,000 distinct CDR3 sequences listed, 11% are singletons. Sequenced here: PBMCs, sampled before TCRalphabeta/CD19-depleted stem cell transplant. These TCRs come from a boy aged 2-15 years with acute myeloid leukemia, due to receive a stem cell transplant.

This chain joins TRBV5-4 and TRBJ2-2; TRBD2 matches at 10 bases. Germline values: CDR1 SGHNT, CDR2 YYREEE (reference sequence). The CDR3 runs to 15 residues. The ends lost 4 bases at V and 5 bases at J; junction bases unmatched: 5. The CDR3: CASSPSGRGTGELFF. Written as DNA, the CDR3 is TGTGCCAGCAGCCCTAGCGGGAGAGGTACCGGGGAGCTGTTTTTT.

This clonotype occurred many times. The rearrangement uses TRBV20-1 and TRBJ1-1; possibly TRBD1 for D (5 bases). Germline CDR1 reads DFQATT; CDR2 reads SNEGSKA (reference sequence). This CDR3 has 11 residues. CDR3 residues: CRGLRGTEAFF. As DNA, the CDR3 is TGCAGGGGGCTTAGGGGCACTGAAGCTTTCTTT.

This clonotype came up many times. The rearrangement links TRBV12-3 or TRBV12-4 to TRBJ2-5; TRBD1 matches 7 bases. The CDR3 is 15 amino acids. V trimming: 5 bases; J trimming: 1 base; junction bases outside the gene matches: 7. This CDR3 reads CASSLLTGAQETQYF. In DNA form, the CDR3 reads TGTGCCAGCAGTCTACTCACAGGGGCCCAAGAGACCCAGTACTTC.

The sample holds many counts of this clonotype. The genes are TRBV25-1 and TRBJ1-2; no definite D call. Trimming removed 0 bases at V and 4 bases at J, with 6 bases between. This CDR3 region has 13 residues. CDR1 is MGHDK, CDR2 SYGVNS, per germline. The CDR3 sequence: CASSEYNSYGYTF. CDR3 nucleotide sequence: TGTGCCAGCAGTGAATATAACAGCTATGGCTACACCTTC.

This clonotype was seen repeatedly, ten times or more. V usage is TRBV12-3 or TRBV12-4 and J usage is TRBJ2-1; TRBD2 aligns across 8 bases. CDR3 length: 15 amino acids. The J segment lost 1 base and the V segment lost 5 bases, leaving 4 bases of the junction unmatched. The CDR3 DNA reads TGTGCCAGCAGTGCGAGCGGGGGATCCTACAATGAGCAGTTCTTC. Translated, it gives CASSASGGSYNEQFF.

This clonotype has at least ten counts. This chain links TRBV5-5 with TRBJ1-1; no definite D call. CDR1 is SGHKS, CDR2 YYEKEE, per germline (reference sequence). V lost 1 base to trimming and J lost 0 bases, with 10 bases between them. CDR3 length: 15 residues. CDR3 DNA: TGTGCCAGCAGCTTGACGTATTTTATGAACACTGAAGCTTTCTTT. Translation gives CASSLTYFMNTEAFF.

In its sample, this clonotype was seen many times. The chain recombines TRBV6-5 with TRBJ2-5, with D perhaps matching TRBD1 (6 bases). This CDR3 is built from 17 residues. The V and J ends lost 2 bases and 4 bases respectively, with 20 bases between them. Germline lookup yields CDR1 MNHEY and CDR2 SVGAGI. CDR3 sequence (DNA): TGTGCCAGCAGTTACAGTAGGGCCAGGGGCTTGGTAGAGACCCAGTACTTC. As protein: CASSYSRARGLVETQYF.

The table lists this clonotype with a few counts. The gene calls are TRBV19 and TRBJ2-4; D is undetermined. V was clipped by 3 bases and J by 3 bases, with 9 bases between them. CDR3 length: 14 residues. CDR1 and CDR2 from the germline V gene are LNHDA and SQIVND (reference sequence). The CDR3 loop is CASSISADKNIQYF. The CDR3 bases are TGTGCCAGTAGTATTTCGGCGGACAAAAACATTCAGTACTTC.

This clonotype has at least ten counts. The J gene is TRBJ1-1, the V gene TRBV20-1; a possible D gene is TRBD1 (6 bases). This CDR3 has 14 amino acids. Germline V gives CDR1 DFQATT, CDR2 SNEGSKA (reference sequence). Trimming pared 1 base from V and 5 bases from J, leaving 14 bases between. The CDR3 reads CSARGAGARTEAFF. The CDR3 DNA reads TGCAGTGCTAGAGGGGCAGGGGCTAGGACTGAAGCTTTCTTT.

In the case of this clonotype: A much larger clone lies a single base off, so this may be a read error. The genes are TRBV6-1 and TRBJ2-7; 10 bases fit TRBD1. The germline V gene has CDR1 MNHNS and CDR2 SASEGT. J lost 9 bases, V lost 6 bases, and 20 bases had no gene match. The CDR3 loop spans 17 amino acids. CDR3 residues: CASSRNAGTGAPGAQYF. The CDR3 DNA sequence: TGTGCCAGCAGCCGCAACGCCGGGACAGGGGCCCCCGGCGCGCAGTACTTC.

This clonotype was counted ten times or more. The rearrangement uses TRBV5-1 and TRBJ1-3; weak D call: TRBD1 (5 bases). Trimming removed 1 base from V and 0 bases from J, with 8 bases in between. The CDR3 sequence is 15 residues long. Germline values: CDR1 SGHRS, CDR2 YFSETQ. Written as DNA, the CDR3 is TGCGCCAGCAGCTTGCGGGGACCCTCTGGAAACACCATATATTTT. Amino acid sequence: CASSLRGPSGNTIYF.

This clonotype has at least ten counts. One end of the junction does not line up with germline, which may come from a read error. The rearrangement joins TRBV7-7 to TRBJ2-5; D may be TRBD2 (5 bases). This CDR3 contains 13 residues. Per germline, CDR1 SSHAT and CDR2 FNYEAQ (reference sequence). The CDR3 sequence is CASSLERGETQYF. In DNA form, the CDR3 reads TGTGCTAGCAGCTTGGAACGGGGAGAGACCCAGTACTTC.

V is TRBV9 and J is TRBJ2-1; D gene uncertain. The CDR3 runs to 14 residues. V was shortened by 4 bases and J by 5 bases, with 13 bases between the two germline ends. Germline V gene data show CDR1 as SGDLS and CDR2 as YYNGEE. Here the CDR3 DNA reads TGTGCCAGCAGCCCCCAATTTGGGCACAATGAGCAGTTCTTC. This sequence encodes CASSPQFGHNEQFF.

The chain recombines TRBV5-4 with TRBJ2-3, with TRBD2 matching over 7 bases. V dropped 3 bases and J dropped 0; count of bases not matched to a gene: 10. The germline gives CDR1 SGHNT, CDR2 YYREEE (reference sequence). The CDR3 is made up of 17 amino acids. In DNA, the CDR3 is TGTGCCAGCAGCTCCACCAGCGGGACCTCTAGCACAGATACGCAGTATTTT. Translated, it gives CASSSTSGTSSTDTQYF.

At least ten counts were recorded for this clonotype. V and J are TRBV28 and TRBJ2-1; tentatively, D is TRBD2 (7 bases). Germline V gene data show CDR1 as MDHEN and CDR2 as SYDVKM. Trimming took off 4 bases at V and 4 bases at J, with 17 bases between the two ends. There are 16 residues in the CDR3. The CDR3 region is CASSSHAAGAYNEQFF. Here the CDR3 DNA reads TGTGCCAGCAGTTCCCACGCGGCGGGGGCGTACAATGAGCAGTTCTTC.

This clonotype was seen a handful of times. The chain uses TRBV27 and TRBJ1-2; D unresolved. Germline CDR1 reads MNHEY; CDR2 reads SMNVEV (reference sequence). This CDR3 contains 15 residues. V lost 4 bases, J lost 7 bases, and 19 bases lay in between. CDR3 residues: CASSSDIALVGGYTF. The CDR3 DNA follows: TGTGCCAGCAGTTCCGACATCGCCCTAGTTGGTGGCTACACCTTC.

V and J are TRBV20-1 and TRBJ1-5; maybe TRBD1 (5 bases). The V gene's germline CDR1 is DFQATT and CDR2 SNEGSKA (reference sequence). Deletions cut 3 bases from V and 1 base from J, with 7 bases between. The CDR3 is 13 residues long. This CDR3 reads CSARNRSNQPQHF. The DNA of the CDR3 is TGCAGTGCTAGGAACAGGAGCAATCAGCCCCAGCATTTT.

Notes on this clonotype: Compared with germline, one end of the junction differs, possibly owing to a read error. CDR3 residues: CPSSLSGGEQFF. The CDR3 coding sequence is TGTCCCAGCAGTTTATCCGGGGGCGAACAGTTCTTC. The rearrangement uses TRBV12-3 or TRBV12-4 and TRBJ2-1; D may match TRBD1 or TRBD2 (6 bases each). This CDR3 contains 12 residues.

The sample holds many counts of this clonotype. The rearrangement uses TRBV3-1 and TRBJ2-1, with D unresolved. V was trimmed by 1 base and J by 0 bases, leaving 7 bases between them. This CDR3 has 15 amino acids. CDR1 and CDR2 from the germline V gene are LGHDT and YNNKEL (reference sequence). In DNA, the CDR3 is TGTGCCAGCAGCCAAGGGGTGGTCTCCTACAATGAGCAGTTCTTC. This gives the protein CASSQGVVSYNEQFF.

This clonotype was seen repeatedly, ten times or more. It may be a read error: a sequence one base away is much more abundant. CDR3: CASSLSLGATDTQYF. CDR3 sequence (DNA): TGTGCCAGCAGCTTATCACTAGGAGCGACTGATACGCAGTATTTT. The chain is built from TRBV7-9 and TRBJ2-3; tentative D call: TRBD2 (5 bases). Germline V gene data show CDR1 as SEHNR and CDR2 as FQNEAQ (reference sequence). This CDR3 spans 15 amino acids. Trimming removed 2 bases from V and 6 bases from J, with 15 bases in between.

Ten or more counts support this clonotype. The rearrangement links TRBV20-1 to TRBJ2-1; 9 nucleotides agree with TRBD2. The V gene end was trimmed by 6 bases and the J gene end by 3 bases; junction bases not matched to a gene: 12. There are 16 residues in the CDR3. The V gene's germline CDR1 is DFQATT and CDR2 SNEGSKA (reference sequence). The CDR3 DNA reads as TGCAGTGCAAAATTCCCGGGACTAGCCTTCTACAATGAGCAGTTCTTC. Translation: CSAKFPGLAFYNEQFF.

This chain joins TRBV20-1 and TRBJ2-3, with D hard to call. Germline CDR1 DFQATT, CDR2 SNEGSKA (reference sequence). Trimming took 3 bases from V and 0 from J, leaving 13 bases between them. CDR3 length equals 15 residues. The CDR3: CSASTIGRSTDTQYF. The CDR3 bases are TGCAGTGCTAGCACGATAGGGCGGAGCACAGATACGCAGTATTTT.

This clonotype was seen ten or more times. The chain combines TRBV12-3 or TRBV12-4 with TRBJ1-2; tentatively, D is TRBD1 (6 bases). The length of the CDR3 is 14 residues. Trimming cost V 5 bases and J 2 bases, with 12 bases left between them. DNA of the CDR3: TGTGCCAGCAGTCCGACGGGGGCGAACTATGGCTACACCTTC. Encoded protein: CASSPTGANYGYTF.

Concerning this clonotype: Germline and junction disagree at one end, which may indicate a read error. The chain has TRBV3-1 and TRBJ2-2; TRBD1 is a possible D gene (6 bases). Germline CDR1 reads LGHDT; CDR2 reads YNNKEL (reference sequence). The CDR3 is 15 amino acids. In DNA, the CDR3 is TGTGCCTGCAGCCGGAGAGGGGCAGGGGCCGGGGAGCTGTTTTTT. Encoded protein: CACSRRGAGAGELFF.

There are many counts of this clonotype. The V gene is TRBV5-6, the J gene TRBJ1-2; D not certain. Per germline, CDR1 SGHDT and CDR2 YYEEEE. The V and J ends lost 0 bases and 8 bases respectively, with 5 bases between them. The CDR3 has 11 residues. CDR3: CASSLGFGYTF. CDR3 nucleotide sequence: TGTGCCAGCAGCTTGGGCTTCGGCTACACCTTC.

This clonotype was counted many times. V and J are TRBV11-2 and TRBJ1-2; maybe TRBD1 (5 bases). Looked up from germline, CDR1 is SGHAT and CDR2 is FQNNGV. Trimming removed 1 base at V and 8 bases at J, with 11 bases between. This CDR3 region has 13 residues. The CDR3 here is CASSLVVRGGYTF. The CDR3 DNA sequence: TGTGCCAGCAGCTTAGTGGTTAGGGGAGGCTACACCTTC.

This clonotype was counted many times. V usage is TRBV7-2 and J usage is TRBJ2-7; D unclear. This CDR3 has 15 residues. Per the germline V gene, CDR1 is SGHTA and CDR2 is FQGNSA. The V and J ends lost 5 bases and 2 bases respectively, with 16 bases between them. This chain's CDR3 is CASSANRGSPYEQYF. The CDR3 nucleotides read TGTGCCAGCAGCGCTAATCGCGGATCCCCCTACGAGCAGTACTTC.

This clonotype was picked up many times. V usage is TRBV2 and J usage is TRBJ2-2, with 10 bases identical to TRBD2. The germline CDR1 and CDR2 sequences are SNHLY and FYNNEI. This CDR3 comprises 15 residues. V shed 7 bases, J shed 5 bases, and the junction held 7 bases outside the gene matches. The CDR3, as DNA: TGTGCCAGCAAACCGACTAGCGGGCCTACCGGGGAGCTGTTTTTT. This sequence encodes CASKPTSGPTGELFF. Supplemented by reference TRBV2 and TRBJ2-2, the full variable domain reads EPEVTQTPSHQVTQMGQEVILRCVPISNHLYFYWYRQILGQKVEFLVSFYNNEISEKSEIFDDQFSVERPDGSNFTLKIRSTKLEDSAMYFCASKPTSGPTGELFFGEGSRLTVL.

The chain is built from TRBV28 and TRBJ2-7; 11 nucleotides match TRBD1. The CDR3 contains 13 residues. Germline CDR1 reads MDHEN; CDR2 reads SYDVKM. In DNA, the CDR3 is TGTGCCAGCAGTCGCGACCTTGGGACAGGGGGTGAGGTC. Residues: CASSRDLGTGGEV.

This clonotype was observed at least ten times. The CDR3 reads CSAKERDRLETQYF. CDR3 DNA sequence: TGCAGTGCCAAGGAGCGGGACAGGCTCGAGACCCAGTACTTC. This chain connects TRBV20-1 to TRBJ2-5, with a possible D match to TRBD1 (8 bases). V was shortened by 6 bases and J by 5 bases, with 19 bases between the two germline ends. CDR3 size: 14 residues. CDR1 and CDR2 from the germline V gene are DFQATT and SNEGSKA (reference sequence).